This T cell receptor beta chain was sequenced for a study of T cells after yellow fever vaccination. There are a few counts of this clonotype. Its antigen is still unknown. They built TCR cDNA with 5'RACE template switching, a step that put in a universal primer site and UMIs. TCRdb re-called the 5' RACE reads through MiXCR, storing one row per CDR3 protein. There are a few hundred thousand distinct CDR3 sequences in the sample; around 3.9% occur only once, and 23% lies in the top ten. The ends lost 7 bases at V and 2 bases at J; junction bases unmatched: 8. Germline-derived CDR1 and CDR2 are ENHRY and SYGVKD. The length of the CDR3 is 15 residues. Whole-study findings and limits: The secondary response showed a weaker magnitude and a faster peak, day 5 versus 15. Most clones from primary vaccination were detected again post-booster (just over 95% CD4, 88% CD8). Few clonotypes appeared in both CD4 and CD8 compartments.

Sequencing used PBMCs, obtained on the day of the yellow fever booster vaccination. The rearrangement links TRBV10-3 to TRBJ2-5; 9 bases agree with TRBD1. This clonotype was obtained from a man aged 18 to 29 who received the YFV17D yellow fever vaccine. The CDR3 here is CAINPRDRDQETQYF. For the CDR3, the DNA is TGTGCCATCAATCCCCGGGACAGGGATCAAGAGACCCAGTACTTC.